This T cell receptor (beta chain) was documented in a study of control samples from healthy donors and cancer patients. V was shortened by 4 bases and J by 0 bases, with 17 bases between the two germline ends. CDR1 and CDR2 from the germline V gene are SQVTM and ANQGSEA. The length of the CDR3 is 16 residues. Only in-frame clones appear in the TCRdb table, and some are missing; sequencing was by immunoSEQ multiplex PCR. The table shows tens of thousands of clones, with around four fifths occurring only once. This clone has only one observation. The rearrangement joins TRBV29-1 to TRBJ2-3; D is perhaps TRBD2 (5 bases). This clonotype originated in a man aged 25-45 years in good health. The sequencing sample was made of blood. CDR3 loop: CSVAGVIRTSTDTQYF. CDR3 bases: TGCAGCGTTGCCGGGGTCATTCGCACTAGCACAGATACGCAGTATTTT.